Presented here are 15 T cell receptor beta chains from one specimen sequenced in a study of blood T cell repertoires in COVID-19. Profiled with immunoSEQ multiplex PCR; TCRdb holds only in-frame clones, not every one. The sample carries approximately 140,000 clones, about four fifths recorded once. The sequencing sample was made of peripheral blood. The source is a human donor in a cohort sampled during active COVID-19.

CDR3 protein: CASSDRGQSSEQYF. CDR3 coding DNA: TGTGCCAGCAGCGACCGCGGACAATCGTCCGAGCAGTACTTC. The J gene is TRBJ2-7, the V gene TRBV7-9; D may be TRBD1 (5 bases). Germline V gene sequence: CDR1 SEHNR, CDR2 FQNEAQ (reference sequence). The length of the CDR3 is 14 residues. The V end was cut by 5 bases, the J end by 6 bases, with 17 bases between. Complete variable domain (other parts from reference TRBV7-9 and TRBJ2-7): DTGVSQNPRHKITKRGQNVTFRCDPISEHNRLYWYRQTLGQGPEFLTYFQNEAQLEKSRLLSDRFSAERPKGSFSTLEIQRTEQGDSAMYLCASSDRGQSSEQYFGPGTRLTVT.

The CDR3 sequence: CATEDRGGEKLFF. DNA of the CDR3: TGTGCCACCGAGGACAGGGGCGGGGAAAAACTGTTTTTT. The chain is built from TRBV24-1 and TRBJ1-4; TRBD1 aligns across 9 bases. After removal of 9 bases from V and 8 bases from J, the junction contained 6 bases not matched to a gene. Germline V gene sequence: CDR1 KGHDR, CDR2 SFDVKD. The CDR3 runs 13 residues.

This rearrangement joins TRBV20-1 to TRBJ2-7, with D possibly TRBD2 on 6 matching bases. V was trimmed by 3 bases and J by 6 bases, leaving 18 bases between them. The CDR3 is 14 amino acids. Germline V gives CDR1 DFQATT, CDR2 SNEGSKA (reference sequence). The CDR3 nucleotides read TGCAGTGCTAGTGGGGCCGGGAGCGGCGGCGAGCAGTACTTC. It specifies CSASGAGSGGEQYF.

V is TRBV27 and J is TRBJ2-7; a possible D gene is TRBD2 (5 bases). This CDR3 has 12 residues. The germline V gene encodes CDR1 MNHEY and CDR2 SMNVEV (reference sequence). Trimming took off 8 bases at V and 6 bases at J, with 14 bases between the two ends. The CDR3 spells CASRLAFGEQYF. CDR3 nucleotide sequence: TGTGCCAGCCGTCTAGCTTTTGGCGAGCAGTACTTC.

In its sample, this clone was seen once. The chain is built from TRBV6-5 and TRBJ2-1; a weak D match, TRBD1 (6 bases). V lost 5 bases, J lost 0 bases, and 11 bases lay in between. CDR3 length: 15 residues. Germline V gene sequence: CDR1 MNHEY, CDR2 SVGAGI. The CDR3 nucleotides are TGTGCCAGCAGTATAGACAGGAACTCCTACAATGAGCAGTTCTTC. Translated: CASSIDRNSYNEQFF.

The V call is TRBV24-1, the J call TRBJ1-5; D gene unclear. This CDR3 is built from 16 residues. Trimming removed 3 bases from V and 2 bases from J, with 13 bases in between. Germline V gene sequence: CDR1 KGHDR, CDR2 SFDVKD. CDR3 loop: CATSDPSEGGNQPQHF. The CDR3 bases are TGTGCCACCAGTGATCCAAGTGAGGGTGGCAATCAGCCCCAGCATTTT.

This chain links TRBV6-4 with TRBJ2-1; TRBD2 is a possible D gene (6 bases). Germline values: CDR1 MRHNA, CDR2 SNTAGT. Trimming left V 4 bases short and J 9 bases short, with 19 bases between. CDR3 size: 15 residues. CDR3 amino acids: CASSATSNVIGEQFF. CDR3 in DNA: TGTGCCAGCAGTGCGACTAGTAATGTGATCGGTGAGCAGTTCTTC.

Written as DNA, the CDR3 is TGTGCCAGCAGTTACCGGACTAGCGGGGTTGAGCAGTTCTTC. Its translation: CASSYRTSGVEQFF. This chain links TRBV6-5 with TRBJ2-1; 12 bases agree with TRBD2. This CDR3 spans 14 amino acids. The germline CDR1 and CDR2 sequences are MNHEY and SVGAGI. V shed 2 bases, J shed 9 bases, and the junction held 2 bases outside the gene matches.

The sample holds a few counts of this clone. The chain employs TRBV5-4 and TRBJ2-7, with 10 bases that match TRBD1. Germline V CDR1 and CDR2: SGHNT, YYREEE (reference sequence). This CDR3 has 14 residues. The trim removed 4 bases at V and 3 bases at J, leaving 4 bases unmatched. In DNA, the CDR3 is TGTGCCAGCAGCCGGACAGGGGGTTTCTACGAGCAGTACTTC. Translating gives CASSRTGGFYEQYF.

The chain carries TRBV6-5 and TRBJ2-3; D may be TRBD1 (5 bases). In germline, CDR1 is MNHEY, CDR2 SVGAGI. Trimming pared 4 bases from V and 3 bases from J, leaving 14 bases between. This CDR3 has 15 amino acids. The CDR3 sequence: CASSFRQLETDTQYF. The CDR3 region has the DNA TGTGCCAGCAGTTTTAGACAGTTAGAAACAGATACGCAGTATTTT.

The J gene is TRBJ2-7, the V gene TRBV7-8; the D gene is possibly TRBD2 (6 bases). V shed 4 bases and J shed 7 bases, with 23 bases lying between them. The CDR3 runs 16 residues. Germline V lookup: CDR1 SGHVS, CDR2 FQNEAQ. The CDR3 nucleotides are TGTGCCAGCAGCTCCTTCCCAGGGACCCTTCGGGAGGAGCAGTACTTC. It encodes CASSSFPGTLREEQYF.

CDR3 residues: CASRRLAGQFETQYF. CDR3 DNA: TGTGCCAGCAGACGACTAGCGGGCCAGTTTGAGACCCAGTACTTC. The V and J genes are TRBV27 and TRBJ2-5, with TRBD2 matching over 10 bases. V lost 6 bases to trimming and J lost 5 bases; unmatched junction nucleotides: 9. The CDR3 has 15 residues. Germline CDR1 and CDR2: MNHEY and SMNVEV (reference sequence).

The CDR3 spells CASTFSLGVRGTEAFF. The DNA of the CDR3 is TGTGCCAGCACATTCTCCCTTGGGGTCCGGGGCACTGAAGCTTTCTTT. The chain recombines TRBV3-1 (or the pseudogene TRBV3-2) with TRBJ1-1; no reliable D call. Germline CDR1 is LGHDT and CDR2 is YNNKEL (reference sequence). Trimming cost V 7 bases and J 4 bases, with 22 bases left between them. The CDR3 has 16 amino acids.

The chain is built from TRBV4-3 and TRBJ2-1; the D gene is possibly TRBD2 (5 bases). This CDR3 spans 13 amino acids. CDR1 LGHNA and CDR2 YSLEER come from the germline V gene. Trimming removed 1 base at V and 11 bases at J, with 12 bases between. CDR3 loop: CASSQGTPRKQFF. The CDR3 region has the DNA TGCGCCAGCAGCCAAGGGACTCCTCGCAAGCAGTTCTTC.

The chain recombines TRBV28 with TRBJ2-4; D is possibly TRBD2 (5 bases). The CDR3 length is 16 residues. Germline-derived CDR1 and CDR2 are MDHEN and SYDVKM. The V gene lost 5 bases and the J gene lost 0 bases, with 14 bases spanning the gap. The CDR3 loop is CASSPTGKIAKNIQYF. In DNA, the CDR3 is TGTGCCAGCAGTCCAACGGGGAAAATAGCCAAAAACATTCAGTACTTC.